This T cell receptor beta chain was sequenced for a study of T cell responses to AZD1222 COVID-19 vaccine. Germline lookup yields CDR1 PRHDT and CDR2 FYEKMQ (reference sequence). V lost 5 bases and J lost 9; bases outside the gene matches: 8. This CDR3 spans 15 amino acids. Regarding this clone: The antigen is undetermined.

This table comes from immunoSEQ multiplex PCR, and its TCRdb copy is limited to in-frame clones, with some not included. The table includes approximately 160,000 clones, about 85% detected once. Points from the study as a whole: Spike was spanned by vaccine-associated CD4 TCRs, with dominance at 160-218 and 743-854.

The V gene is TRBV13, the J gene TRBJ2-1, with 12 nucleotides matching TRBD2. This TCR derives from an adult in good health. The starting material was peripheral blood, obtained on day 0 of AZD1222 vaccination. Here the CDR3 reads CASSPRLAGAVEQFF. The CDR3 DNA reads as TGTGCCAGCAGCCCTCGACTAGCGGGAGCTGTTGAGCAGTTCTTC.